These T cell receptor beta chains were read from a single sample in a study of T-cell reconstitution after alpha-beta-depleted transplantation in children. TCRdb used MiXCR to reprocess the PCR reads, holding one entry per CDR3 protein. Here the sample spans 200,000 or so distinct CDR3 sequences, approximately 6.3% being singletons. The specimen was PBMCs, collected before TCRalphabeta/CD19-depleted stem cell transplant. These receptor sequences come from a boy younger than 10 with acute lymphoblastic leukemia, due to receive a stem cell transplant. Both conserved end residues are part of each CDR3. A D gene is named only where the DNA matches it firmly. Rows may omit the clone size; those that give it use once, few, many or a size class.

d_gene	v_gene	j_gene	abundance	CDR3nt	CDR3aa
-	TRBV20-1	TRBJ2-3	many	TGCAGTGTGCAAGACGCGCAGTATTTT	CSVQDAQYF
-	TRBV7-2	TRBJ2-5	many	TGTGCCAGCAGCTTACAAGAGACCCAGTACTTC	CASSLQETQYF
-	TRBV27	TRBJ2-7	many	TGTGCCAGCAGTCTCAACCCTCCCAGTCAGCAGTACTTC	CASSLNPPSQQYF
TRBD1	TRBV3-1	TRBJ2-5	-	TGTGCCAGCAGCCGAAACCCGACAGGGGGCCAAGAGACCCAGTACTTC	CASSRNPTGGQETQYF
-	TRBV29-1	TRBJ1-3	-	TGCAGCGTACTGACAGTTTCCTCTGGAAACACCATATATTTT	CSVLTVSSGNTIYF
-	TRBV20-1	TRBJ2-1	many	TGCAGTGCTAGAGATTTGGGCAGAGGTTACAATGAGCAGTTCTTC	CSARDLGRGYNEQFF
-	TRBV20-1	TRBJ1-2	few	TGCAGTGCCCCGCCCGGGGGTGTAACTGGCTACACCTTC	CSAPPGGVTGYTF
-	TRBV2	TRBJ1-5	-	TGTGCCAGCAGGTCGGAGTATAGCAATCAGCCCCAGCATTTT	CASRSEYSNQPQHF
-	TRBV20-1	TRBJ2-1	many	TGCAGTGCTAAAGGACTATCTCTCTACAATGAGCAGTTCTTC	CSAKGLSLYNEQFF
TRBD1	TRBV28	TRBJ1-5	many	TGTGCCAGCATCCTGGACAGGTCAAGGCAGCCCCAGCATTTT	CASILDRSRQPQHF
TRBD1	TRBV7-2	TRBJ1-2	many	TGTGCCAGCAGCGCTGCACCCGGACAGGGTAGCGGCTACACCTTC	CASSAAPGQGSGYTF
TRBD1	TRBV2	TRBJ2-1	-	TGTGCCAGCAGTGGGGGACAGGGCCTATACAATGAGCAGTTCTTC	CASSGGQGLYNEQFF
-	TRBV12-3/TRBV12-4	TRBJ1-2	-	TGTGCCAGCAGTTTAGCTTTGAATGAGAATGGCTACACCTTC	CASSLALNENGYTF
-	TRBV18	TRBJ2-5	many	TGTGCCAGCTCAAAACGGGGCGAAGAGACCCAGTACTTC	CASSKRGEETQYF
-	TRBV10-3	TRBJ1-1	many	TGTGCCATCCGGCGGGGGAGCGGCACTGAAGCTTTCTTT	CAIRRGSGTEAFF
TRBD2	TRBV4-3	TRBJ2-1	-	TGCGCCAGCAGCCGTGGAGCGGGAGGGATCTACAATGAGCAGTTCTTC	CASSRGAGGIYNEQFF
TRBD2	TRBV7-2	TRBJ2-1	-	TGTGCCAGCTGCGTGACGGGGGGGCCGGATGAGCAGTTCTTC	CASCVTGGPDEQFF
-	TRBV29-1	TRBJ2-7	many	TGCAGCGGCCGGGCTCTATCCTACGAGCAGTACTTC	CSGRALSYEQYF
TRBD2	TRBV25-1	TRBJ2-5	many	TGTGCCAGCCCACCGTACGGGAGGGGTTTTGGAGAGACCCAGTACTTC	CASPPYGRGFGETQYF
-	TRBV12-3/TRBV12-4	TRBJ1-5	many	TGTGCCAGCACCCAACAACAGGGAAGTCAGCCCCAGCATTTT	CASTQQQGSQPQHF
-	TRBV5-1	TRBJ1-1	many	TGCGCCAGCAGCACCCCCCTGGGACCGAACACTGAAGCTTTCTTT	CASSTPLGPNTEAFF
-	TRBV29-1	TRBJ2-4	many	TGCAGCGCCCACAGGGACCCTGCCAAAAACATTCAGTACTTC	CSAHRDPAKNIQYF
-	TRBV5-1	TRBJ1-2	few	TGCGCCAGCAGCTGGACAGATACCTATGGCTACACCTTC	CASSWTDTYGYTF
-	TRBV15	TRBJ1-1	few	TGTGCCACCAGCAGGGATCCCTCCCGAGGTCGCGCTTTCTTT	CATSRDPSRGRAFF
TRBD1	TRBV15	TRBJ1-1	many	TGTGCCACCAGCAGAGGGCCGGGACAGGAGGAAGCTTTCTTT	CATSRGPGQEEAFF
-	TRBV3-1	TRBJ1-1	-	TGTTCCAGCAGCAGACGGAGGAACACTGAAGCTTTCTTT	CSSSRRRNTEAFF
-	TRBV20-1	TRBJ1-6	few	TGCAGTGCCCGCCCTCCCGTCCCGACCCTCCACTTT	CSARPPVPTLHF
-	TRBV7-9	TRBJ1-5	few	TGTGCCAGCAGCCCCGGGGATCAGCCCCAGCATTTT	CASSPGDQPQHF
TRBD2	TRBV12-3/TRBV12-4	TRBJ2-3	many	TGTGCCAGCAGCCCGGGACTACCACCCATAGATACGCAGTATTTT	CASSPGLPPIDTQYF
-	TRBV20-1	TRBJ2-1	-	TGCAGTGCTAGAGCTCCGAACCCCTACAATGAGCAGTTCTTC	CSARAPNPYNEQFF
-	TRBV18	TRBJ2-1	many	TGTGCCAGCTCTCAAAACAGAGACAATGAGCAGTTCTTC	CASSQNRDNEQFF
-	TRBV27	TRBJ2-1	-	TGTGCCAGCAGTTCTGGGATTAGCTTGGGTGAGCAGTTCTTC	CASSSGISLGEQFF
TRBD1	TRBV5-1	TRBJ1-3	many	TGCGCCAGCAGCCCGGTGGGACAGGGTCGGCACACCATATATTTT	CASSPVGQGRHTIYF
TRBD2	TRBV3-1	TRBJ2-7	-	TGTGCCAGCAGCCAAGGACTAGCGGTTACCTACGAGCAGTACTTC	CASSQGLAVTYEQYF
-	TRBV5-1	TRBJ2-3	many	TGCGCCAGCAGCTTGGCGCGGTCAGATACGCAGTATTTT	CASSLARSDTQYF
TRBD1	TRBV5-1	TRBJ2-7	few	TGCGCCAGCGGGACGGACAGGGCCTACGAGCAGTACTTC	CASGTDRAYEQYF
-	TRBV21-1	TRBJ2-5	many	TGTGCCAGCAATTCGAGAAGGGGGGGTATGGAGACCCAGTACTTC	CASNSRRGGMETQYF
TRBD2	TRBV7-9	TRBJ2-7	many	TGTGCCAGCAGCTTTACCCGCGGGAGTCTAAACTACGAGCAGTACTTC	CASSFTRGSLNYEQYF
TRBD2	TRBV7-2	TRBJ2-3	many	TGTGCCAGCAGCTTAGGGATAATAGCGGGGGGAATGTTCGCGGATACGCAGTATTTT	CASSLGIIAGGMFADTQYF
-	TRBV3-1	TRBJ1-4	few	TGTGCCAGCAGCCAAGATAGCGGTGAAAAACTGTTTTTT	CASSQDSGEKLFF